This T cell receptor beta chain was obtained from a study of glioma-infiltrating T cells after dendritic cell vaccination. Clones were sequenced by immunoSEQ multiplex PCR, and TCRdb holds only the in-frame ones, with some missing. The profile shows under 75,000 clones, roughly 84% of them singletons. Documented time point: after dendritic cell vaccination, including at tumor progression/relapse. The CDR3 spans 12 residues. Germline CDR1 is SGHNT and CDR2 is YYREEE (reference sequence). Deletions cut 1 base from V and 5 bases from J, with 5 bases between. This chain joins TRBV5-4 and TRBJ2-3, with D perhaps TRBD1 (5 bases). This clonotype originated in a human donor with glioblastoma. Specimen: blood, collected after dendritic cell vaccination. CDR3 in DNA: TGTGCCAGCAGCTTGCAGGGAGATACGCAGTATTTT. Translated, it gives CASSLQGDTQYF.